The entry below describes one TCR beta chain. The data belong to a study of blood T cell repertoires in COVID-19. As for the study in general: T cells, B-cell-depleted T cells, or PBMCs supplied cDNA or gDNA.

Residents of about two dozen US areas, aged roughly 18 to 95 years, made up the participants. The CDR3 length is 15 residues. Looked up from germline, CDR1 is SGHKS and CDR2 is YYEKEE (reference sequence). Trimming pared 4 bases from V and 1 base from J, leaving 12 bases between. How the authors handled the data: Estimates of nucleated cell counts were drawn from the amplification of reference gene primers. Clones were read by immunoSEQ multiplex PCR, and TCRdb kept only the in-frame ones, dropping some. V, J and clone size are those of that table, while D and trimming were read from the DNA. This table has more than 350,000 clones, roughly 89% appearing once.

The origin of this receptor is a woman in her forties or fifties who had recovered from COVID-19. The V call is TRBV5-5, the J call TRBJ1-5; a possible D gene is TRBD1 (6 bases). Sequencing used PBMCs or T cells enriched from blood (not recorded which). The CDR3 bases are TGTGCCAGCAGCCCTCGCCAGGGGAGCAATCAGCCCCAGCATTTT. Its protein product is CASSPRQGSNQPQHF. Together with reference TRBV5-5 and TRBJ1-5, the CDR3 gives the full variable domain: DAGVTQSPTHLIKTRGQQVTLRCSPISGHKSVSWYQQVLGQGPQFIFQYYEKEERGRGNFPDRFSARQFPNYSSELNVNALLLGDSALYLCASSPRQGSNQPQHFGDGTRLSIL.